The rows below give T cell receptor beta chains drawn from one sample of a study of STAT5B mutations in CD4+ large granular lymphocyte leukemia. Generated by immunoSEQ multiplex PCR, the TCRdb table keeps only in-frame clones and is missing some. The table includes around 32,000 clones, approximately 76% detected once. Sequenced material: CD4+ T cells from blood buffy coats. The receptors shown here come from a human donor in good health. Both conserved end residues are trimmed from each CDR3. Clone size appears in some rows only: once, few, many, or a class for an expanded clone.

v_gene,abundance,len,j_gene,CDR3aa
TRBV6-5,-,12,TRBJ2-3,ASSYGVSTDTQY
TRBV5-4,once,17,TRBJ2-1,ASSKYGLAGGLQVNEQF
TRBV27,-,12,TRBJ1-5,ASSWGGGNQPQH
TRBV29-1,-,12,TRBJ1-2,SVVSRGQNYGYT
TRBV9,once,12,TRBJ2-7,ASSVRTSGGEQY
TRBV5-6,-,17,TRBJ1-3,ASSLVGRLGGLSGNTIY
TRBV11-2,-,11,TRBJ2-1,ASSLGVAQEQF
TRBV10-1,-,13,TRBJ2-7,ASSDSDRSLYEQY
TRBV28,-,13,TRBJ1-2,ASSWWDRANYGYT
TRBV7-9,-,12,TRBJ2-3,ASSLDPGQDTQY
TRBV7-6,-,10,TRBJ1-2,ATRAAEAGYT
TRBV27,-,12,TRBJ2-6,ASSTYSGANVLT
TRBV27,-,14,TRBJ2-7,ASSPRQGGYTYEQY
TRBV7-2,few,12,TRBJ2-1,ASSSPTRGGEQF
TRBV15,-,13,TRBJ1-5,ATSRSGANNQPQH
TRBV7-3,-,14,TRBJ2-3,ASSLTPGLATDTQY
TRBV27,-,11,TRBJ1-5,ASRDRPHQPQH
TRBV11-2,few,12,TRBJ1-5,ASSEQGRDQPQH
TRBV4-1,-,12,TRBJ1-2,ASSQEDRVYGYT
TRBV5-1,-,14,TRBJ1-2,ASSPRGQGVSGGYT
TRBV4-2,few,15,TRBJ2-2,ASSQVSGLPNTGELF
TRBV4-2,-,16,TRBJ2-5,ASSQERSDPPRPETQY
TRBV7-2,-,13,TRBJ2-7,ASSLIIAGAYEQY
TRBV2,-,9,TRBJ2-5,ASSLKETQY
TRBV9,-,15,TRBJ1-3,ASSVGSGQLNENTIY
TRBV19,-,15,TRBJ2-6,ASQTDSSSRGANVLT
TRBV19,-,13,TRBJ2-2,ASRTTGIGTGELF
TRBV27,-,14,TRBJ2-2,ASKIPGSSLDGELF
TRBV27,-,13,TRBJ1-4,ASSPGDRLNEKLF
TRBV4-1,-,13,TRBJ1-4,ASSHIGGGSEKLF
TRBV30,-,11,TRBJ1-1,AWRISENTEAF
TRBV9,-,17,TRBJ2-3,ASSVKGLAGFSSTDTQY
TRBV27,-,13,TRBJ2-2,ASSQGRMNTGELF
TRBV2,-,17,TRBJ1-5,ASSEAPLSGTRNNQPQH
TRBV28,-,15,TRBJ1-1,ASSTLGEAEMNTEAF
TRBV9,medium-sized,13,TRBJ1-1,ASSVVTGGEAEAF
TRBV5-1,-,15,TRBJ2-5,ASSLTGTGAPLGTQY
TRBV19,-,13,TRBJ1-3,ASSMQGAVRNTIY
TRBV7-9,-,12,TRBJ2-5,ASSLGTITETQY
TRBV6-5,-,13,TRBJ2-3,ASASPAGAGDTQY
TRBV5-4,-,14,TRBJ2-3,ASSGVAVPSTDTQY
TRBV5-1,-,12,TRBJ2-7,ASSFSGGSYEQY
TRBV14,-,17,TRBJ2-3,ASSQDALGGGPYTDTQY
TRBV15,-,13,TRBJ2-1,ATSRPRGVYNEQF
TRBV5-5,once,13,TRBJ2-5,ASSFFQGLRETQY
TRBV14,-,14,TRBJ1-2,ASSLSRATRPAGYT
TRBV6-1,-,12,TRBJ2-5,ASELAGGQETQY
TRBV10-1,-,11,TRBJ2-3,ASSDEGTDTQY
TRBV21-1,few,12,TRBJ2-2,ASSTIHPTGELF
TRBV19,-,11,TRBJ2-5,ASSGTVQETQY
TRBV2,-,12,TRBJ2-1,ASSPLRGGNEQF
TRBV19,-,10,TRBJ2-3,ASSMIGDTQY
TRBV13,once,13,TRBJ2-1,ASNLGTSDYNEQF
TRBV5-4,-,12,TRBJ2-7,ASSKDRGWNEQY
TRBV5-5,-,15,TRBJ2-7,ASSPLAGGVITYEQY
TRBV10-3,-,15,TRBJ2-3,AISLVGQFFSTDTQY
TRBV15,-,12,TRBJ1-2,ATSRELEVYGYT
TRBV6-4,-,13,TRBJ1-1,ASSSDPGWNTEAF